This is a list of T cell receptor beta chains from one sample in a study of blood T cell repertoires in COVID-19. Sequenced by immunoSEQ multiplex PCR; TCRdb stores in-frame clones only, minus some. This sample has hundreds of thousands of clones; around 90% occur once, and the top ten carry 0.65% to 0.9%. Sequencing was performed on peripheral blood. These receptors were collected from a woman in her twenties or thirties with acute or convalescent COVID-19. Each CDR3 is given with its conserved first and last residue. The D gene is left open where the match is weak. Clone size appears in some rows only: once, few, many, or a class for an expanded clone.

V gene	D gene	clone size	J gene	CDR3 protein	CDR3 DNA
TRBV2	TRBD1	-	TRBJ1-5	CASTSTGVSQPQHF	TGTGCCAGCACCTCGACAGGGGTGAGTCAGCCCCAGCATTTT
TRBV15	-	-	TRBJ2-5	CATSRENRETQYF	TGTGCCACCAGCAGAGAAAACAGAGAGACCCAGTACTTC
TRBV12-5	-	-	TRBJ2-7	CASGLRQDTYEQYF	TGTGCTAGTGGTTTGAGGCAAGACACCTACGAGCAGTACTTC
TRBV7-8	-	-	TRBJ2-1	CASSLNGKYNEQFF	TGTGCCAGCAGTTTGAACGGGAAATACAATGAGCAGTTCTTC
TRBV13	TRBD2	once	TRBJ2-1	CASSPTSGVEQFF	TGTGCCAGCAGCCCCACTAGCGGAGTTGAGCAGTTCTTC
TRBV4-2	-	-	TRBJ2-1	CASSQDLGPSIKFF	TGTGCCAGCAGCCAAGATTTGGGCCCCTCCATTAAGTTCTTC
TRBV3-1/TRBV3-2	TRBD2	-	TRBJ2-1	CASSQEYLGTSGPSYNEQFF	TGTGCCAGCAGCCAAGAGTATTTGGGGACTAGCGGTCCCTCCTACAATGAGCAGTTCTTC
TRBV7-9	TRBD1	-	TRBJ2-7	CASSSGQGASYEQYF	TGTGCCAGCAGCTCGGGACAGGGGGCCTCCTACGAGCAGTACTTC
TRBV11-3	-	-	TRBJ1-6	CASSWRQSSYNSPLHF	TGTGCCAGCAGCTGGAGACAGAGCTCCTATAATTCACCCCTCCACTTT
TRBV29-1	TRBD2	-	TRBJ2-3	CSVEGSSRGGRGGTQYF	TGCAGCGTTGAAGGTTCTTCTCGGGGGGGGCGCGGGGGCACGCAGTATTTT
TRBV19	TRBD1	-	TRBJ1-1	CASRGQTNTEAFF	TGTGCCAGCCGGGGACAGACCAACACTGAAGCTTTCTTT
TRBV5-1	TRBD1	once	TRBJ2-3	CASSPGTGVTDTQYF	TGCGCCAGCAGCCCCGGGACAGGGGTTACAGATACGCAGTATTTT
TRBV7-3	-	-	TRBJ2-7	CASSSPDFPYEQYF	TGTGCCAGCAGTTCCCCGGACTTCCCCTACGAGCAGTACTTC
TRBV3-1/TRBV3-2	-	-	TRBJ2-6	CASSNFGSGYSSGANVLTF	TGTGCCAGCAGCAATTTCGGAAGCGGGTACAGCTCTGGGGCCAACGTCCTGACTTTC
TRBV19	-	few	TRBJ2-3	CASSPRTNPDTQYF	TGTGCCAGTAGTCCCCGGACTAATCCAGATACGCAGTATTTT
TRBV6-5	-	-	TRBJ2-7	CASSPSESYEQYF	TGTGCCAGCTCCCCTAGCGAGTCCTACGAGCAGTACTTC
TRBV12-5	TRBD2	few	TRBJ2-3	CASGLLAPSGRFTDTQYF	TGTGCTAGTGGTTTGCTGGCCCCCAGCGGGAGGTTTACAGATACGCAGTATTTT
TRBV19	TRBD2	once	TRBJ2-3	CASSIERRTSSLTDTQYF	TGTGCCAGTAGTATAGAGCGGAGGACTAGTTCCTTAACAGATACGCAGTATTTT
TRBV2	TRBD1	-	TRBJ1-3	CASSETGASSGNTIYF	TGTGCCAGCAGTGAGACAGGGGCAAGCTCTGGAAACACCATATATTTT
TRBV11-3	-	-	TRBJ2-5	CASSLRGETQYF	TGTGCCAGCAGCTTAAGGGGGGAGACCCAGTACTTC
TRBV7-3	TRBD1	-	TRBJ2-1	CASSYRRQGALNEQFF	TGTGCCAGCAGCTATAGACGACAGGGCGCCTTGAATGAGCAGTTCTTC
TRBV18	TRBD2	-	TRBJ2-1	CASSRTSGSPYNEQFF	TGTGCCAGCTCACGGACTAGCGGGAGTCCCTACAATGAGCAGTTCTTC
TRBV19	-	-	TRBJ1-1	CASTFLKGRNTEAFF	TGTGCCAGTACATTCCTAAAAGGGAGGAACACTGAAGCTTTCTTT
TRBV10-3	-	-	TRBJ2-1	CATGDYNYNEQFF	TGTGCCACAGGGGACTACAACTACAATGAGCAGTTCTTC
TRBV7-9	-	-	TRBJ2-6	CASSLETVGANVLTF	TGTGCCAGCAGCTTAGAAACGGTCGGGGCCAACGTCCTGACTTTC
TRBV25-1	-	-	TRBJ2-5	CATSVRVGWKTQYF	TGTGCCACCTCAGTTCGGGTAGGATGGAAGACCCAGTACTTC
TRBV4-1	-	-	TRBJ1-1	CASSQDSVSRTGTEAFF	TGCGCCAGCAGCCAAGATAGTGTTTCGCGCACGGGGACTGAAGCTTTCTTT
TRBV7-9	-	once	TRBJ1-6	CASSLAPGSYNSPLHF	TGTGCCAGCAGCTTAGCGCCAGGATCCTATAATTCACCCCTCCACTTT
TRBV12-3/TRBV12-4	-	-	TRBJ1-1	CASSRGHLEAFF	TGTGCCAGCAGTCGAGGACACCTTGAAGCTTTCTTT
TRBV5-1	TRBD2	-	TRBJ2-1	CASSWGLAGGPVEQFF	TGCGCCAGCAGCTGGGGACTAGCGGGAGGGCCGGTTGAGCAGTTCTTC
TRBV30	TRBD1	-	TRBJ1-2	CAWGQGNGYGYTF	TGTGCCTGGGGACAGGGGAATGGCTATGGCTACACCTTC
TRBV30	-	-	TRBJ2-5	CAWTRGGPPQSETQYF	TGTGCCTGGACGCGCGGAGGGCCCCCCCAGAGCGAGACCCAGTACTTC
TRBV19	-	few	TRBJ2-1	CASSSPGENPNEQFF	TGTGCCAGTAGTAGCCCTGGAGAGAATCCGAATGAGCAGTTCTTC
TRBV14	TRBD2	-	TRBJ2-7	CASSQGLAGVGYEQYF	TGTGCCAGCAGCCAGGGACTAGCGGGAGTAGGTTACGAGCAGTACTTC
TRBV2	TRBD1	-	TRBJ2-2	CASRGQGWNTGELFF	TGTGCCAGCAGGGGACAGGGCTGGAACACCGGGGAGCTGTTTTTT
TRBV5-1	TRBD1	-	TRBJ2-2	CASSWKTTGQVGELFF	TGCGCCAGCAGTTGGAAAACGACAGGGCAGGTCGGGGAGCTGTTTTTT
TRBV30	-	few	TRBJ2-7	CAWSTSTYEQYF	TGTGCCTGGAGTACTAGCACCTACGAGCAGTACTTC
TRBV4-3	TRBD2	-	TRBJ2-1	CASSSTPSGGGLAGGGEQFF	TGCGCCAGCAGCTCAACACCGTCCGGGGGGGGACTAGCGGGAGGTGGAGAGCAGTTCTTC
TRBV4-3	TRBD1	-	TRBJ1-2	CASSRGQGANGYTF	TGCGCCAGCAGCCGGGGACAGGGGGCAAATGGCTACACCTTC
TRBV5-1	-	-	TRBJ1-3	CASSQRPVQTNSGNTIYF	TGCGCCAGCAGCCAACGGCCGGTGCAGACAAACTCTGGAAACACCATATATTTT
TRBV25-1	-	-	TRBJ2-7	CASSDPTSKGYEQYF	TGTGCCAGCAGTGATCCGACCTCAAAGGGGTACGAGCAGTACTTC